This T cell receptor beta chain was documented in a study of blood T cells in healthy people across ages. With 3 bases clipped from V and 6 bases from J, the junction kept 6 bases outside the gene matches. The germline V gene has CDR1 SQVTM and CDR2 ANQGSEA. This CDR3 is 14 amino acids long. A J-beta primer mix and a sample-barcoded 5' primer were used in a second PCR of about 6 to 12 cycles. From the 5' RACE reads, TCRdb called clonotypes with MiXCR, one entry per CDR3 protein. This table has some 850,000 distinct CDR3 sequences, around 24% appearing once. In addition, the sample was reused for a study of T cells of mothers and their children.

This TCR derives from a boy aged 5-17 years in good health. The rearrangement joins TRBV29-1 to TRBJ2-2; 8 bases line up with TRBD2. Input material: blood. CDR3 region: CSVDGGGRAGELFF. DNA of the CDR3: TGCAGCGTTGACGGGGGGGGCCGTGCCGGGGAGCTGTTTTTT.